The present entry profiles one T cell receptor (beta chain) with its context. This entry comes from a study of T cell changes during pregnancy in multiple sclerosis. Trimming took 3 bases from V and 9 from J, leaving 9 bases between them. The CDR3 is made up of 11 amino acids. Germline CDR1 and CDR2: DFQATT and SNEGSKA (reference sequence). TCRdb's table, derived via immunoSEQ multiplex PCR, lists solely in-frame clones and lacks some. The sample lists more than 70,000 clones; just over 90% were seen once. The rearrangement joins TRBV20-1 to TRBJ2-1; D is perhaps TRBD2 (5 bases). The sequence derives from a female donor with multiple sclerosis, enrolled in a pregnancy study. Sample: peripheral blood, taken in the second trimester of pregnancy. The CDR3 bases are TGCAGTGCTAGCCGAGGGCTTGAGCAGTTCTTC. It encodes CSASRGLEQFF.